This T cell receptor beta chain came from a study of graft-versus-host responses after intestinal transplantation. Sequencing was performed with immunoSEQ multiplex PCR; in TCRdb, only in-frame clones are kept and a portion is missing. Among fewer than 5,500 clones, approximately 85% were seen once, and the ten largest hold roughly 11%. The study's findings and limits: Detected in recipient marrow were GvH clones, some of which were first observed in ileum or blood.

The germline gives CDR1 MDHEN, CDR2 SYDVKM. J lost 4 bases, V lost 6 bases, and 12 bases had no gene match. CDR3 length equals 15 residues. Of note for this clone: Its antigen is unidentified.

Intraepithelial plus lamina propria lymphocytes were released by processing graft tissue. This clonotype originated in a human patient who received an intestinal transplant, so some T cells may come from the graft donor. The material was ileum tissue, obtained 156 days after intestinal transplant. V and J are TRBV28 and TRBJ2-7, with 7 bases fitting TRBD1. The CDR3 DNA is TGTGCCAGCAGACGACAGGGAAGCTTCCTGTACGAGCAGTACTTC. Protein product: CASRRQGSFLYEQYF. The variable domain in full, completed from reference TRBV28 and TRBJ2-7, reads DVKVTQSSRYLVKRTGEKVFLECVQDMDHENMFWYRQDPGLGLRLIYFSYDVKMKEKGDIPEGYSVSREKKERFSLILESASTNQTSMYLCASRRQGSFLYEQYFGPGTRLTVT.